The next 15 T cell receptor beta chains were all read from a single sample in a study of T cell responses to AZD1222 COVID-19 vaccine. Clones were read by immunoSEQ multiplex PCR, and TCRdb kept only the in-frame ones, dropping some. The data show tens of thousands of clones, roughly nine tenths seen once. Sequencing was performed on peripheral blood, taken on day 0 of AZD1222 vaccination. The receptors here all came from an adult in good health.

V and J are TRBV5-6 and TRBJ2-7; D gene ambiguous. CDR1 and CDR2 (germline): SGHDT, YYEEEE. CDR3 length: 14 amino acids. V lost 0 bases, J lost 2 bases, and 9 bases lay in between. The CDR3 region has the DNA TGTGCCAGCAGCTTGGTAGGGATCCCCTACGAGCAGTACTTC. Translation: CASSLVGIPYEQYF.

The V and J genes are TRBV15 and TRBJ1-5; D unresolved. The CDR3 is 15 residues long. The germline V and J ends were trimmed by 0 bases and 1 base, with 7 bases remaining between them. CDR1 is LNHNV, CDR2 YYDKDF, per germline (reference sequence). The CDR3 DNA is TGTGCCACCAGCAGAGATAGTCCCAGCAATCAGCCCCAGCATTTT. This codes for CATSRDSPSNQPQHF.

The CDR3 sequence is CASSLRGGSQDEQFF. The CDR3 nucleotides read TGTGCCAGCAGCTTAAGAGGTGGGAGTCAGGATGAGCAGTTCTTC. The chain joins TRBV11-3 to TRBJ2-1, with a possible D match to TRBD2 (5 bases). The V gene's germline CDR1 is SGHNT and CDR2 YENEEA. This CDR3 spans 15 amino acids. V lost 2 bases and J lost 8, with 16 bases in between.

The CDR3 protein is CASSPGTSQTGELFF. The CDR3, as DNA: TGTGCCAGCAGCCCAGGGACTAGTCAGACCGGGGAGCTGTTTTTT. The chain carries TRBV7-2 and TRBJ2-2; the match to TRBD2 covers 8 bases. CDR1 SGHTA and CDR2 FQGNSA come from the germline V gene. J gave up 5 bases and V 5 bases, and 7 bases lay outside the gene matches. The CDR3 is 15 residues long.

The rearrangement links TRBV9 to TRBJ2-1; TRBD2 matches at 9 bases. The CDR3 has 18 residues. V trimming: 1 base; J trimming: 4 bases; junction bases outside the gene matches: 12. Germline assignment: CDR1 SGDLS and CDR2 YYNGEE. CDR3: CASSVRAGGPYEYNEQFF. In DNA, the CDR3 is TGTGCCAGCAGCGTAAGGGCGGGAGGGCCTTACGAGTACAATGAGCAGTTCTTC. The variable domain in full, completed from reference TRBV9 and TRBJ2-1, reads DSGVTQTPKHLITATGQRVTLRCSPRSGDLSVYWYQQSLDQGLQFLIQYYNGEERAKGNILERFSAQQFPDLHSELNLSSLELGDSALYFCASSVRAGGPYEYNEQFFGPGTRLTVL.

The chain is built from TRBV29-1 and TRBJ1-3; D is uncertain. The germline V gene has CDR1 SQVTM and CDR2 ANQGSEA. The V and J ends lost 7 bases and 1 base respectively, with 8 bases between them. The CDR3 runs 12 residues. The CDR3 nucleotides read TGCAGCGCACAGCAATCTGGAAACACCATATATTTT. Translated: CSAQQSGNTIYF.

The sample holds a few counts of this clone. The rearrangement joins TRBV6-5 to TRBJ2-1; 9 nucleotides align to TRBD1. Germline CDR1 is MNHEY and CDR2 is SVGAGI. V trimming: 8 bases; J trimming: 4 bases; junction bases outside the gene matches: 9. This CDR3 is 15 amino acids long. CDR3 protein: CASGGGTGIYNEQFF. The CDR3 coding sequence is TGTGCCAGCGGGGGGGGGACAGGGATTTACAATGAGCAGTTCTTC.

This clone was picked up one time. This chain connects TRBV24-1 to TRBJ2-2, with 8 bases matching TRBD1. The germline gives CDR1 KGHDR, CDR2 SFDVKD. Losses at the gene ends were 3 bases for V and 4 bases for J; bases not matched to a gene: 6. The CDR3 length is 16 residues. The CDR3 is CATSDPGQGSTGELFF. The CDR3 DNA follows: TGTGCCACCAGTGATCCTGGACAGGGCAGCACCGGGGAGCTGTTTTTT.

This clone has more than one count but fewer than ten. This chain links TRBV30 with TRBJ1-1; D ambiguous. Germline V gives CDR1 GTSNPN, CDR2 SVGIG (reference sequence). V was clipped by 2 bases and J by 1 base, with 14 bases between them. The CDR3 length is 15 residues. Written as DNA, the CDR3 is TGTGCCTGGAGTCCCCAGGCACTAGGGAACACTGAAGCTTTCTTT. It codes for CAWSPQALGNTEAFF.

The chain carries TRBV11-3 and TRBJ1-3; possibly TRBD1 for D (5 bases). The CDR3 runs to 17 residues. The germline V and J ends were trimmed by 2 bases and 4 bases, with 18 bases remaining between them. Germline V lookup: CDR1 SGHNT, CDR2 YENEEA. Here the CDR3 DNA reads TGTGCCAGCAGCTTATTCCCCGGGGGGGAGGACGGAAACACCATATATTTT. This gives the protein CASSLFPGGEDGNTIYF.

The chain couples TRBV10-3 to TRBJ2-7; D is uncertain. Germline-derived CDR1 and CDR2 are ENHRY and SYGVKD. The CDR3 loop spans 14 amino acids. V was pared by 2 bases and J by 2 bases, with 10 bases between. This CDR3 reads CAISEEPRTYEQYF. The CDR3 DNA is TGTGCCATCAGTGAGGAGCCGAGGACCTACGAGCAGTACTTC.

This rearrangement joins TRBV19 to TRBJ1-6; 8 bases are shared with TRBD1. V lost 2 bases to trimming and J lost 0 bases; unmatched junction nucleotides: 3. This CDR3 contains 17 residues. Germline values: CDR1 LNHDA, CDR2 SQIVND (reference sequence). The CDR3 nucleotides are TGTGCCAGTAGTATATTTGGACAGGGCTCCTATAATTCACCCCTCCACTTT. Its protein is CASSIFGQGSYNSPLHF.

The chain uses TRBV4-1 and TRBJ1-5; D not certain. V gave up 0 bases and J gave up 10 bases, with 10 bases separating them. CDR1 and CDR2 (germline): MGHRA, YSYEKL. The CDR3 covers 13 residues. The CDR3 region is CASSQDWMRPQHF. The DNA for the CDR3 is TGCGCCAGCAGCCAAGATTGGATGCGTCCCCAGCATTTT.

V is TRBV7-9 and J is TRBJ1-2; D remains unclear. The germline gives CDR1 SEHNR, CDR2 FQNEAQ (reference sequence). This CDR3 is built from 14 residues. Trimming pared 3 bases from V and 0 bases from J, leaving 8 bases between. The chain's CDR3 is CASSFTATNYGYTF. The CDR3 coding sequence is TGTGCCAGCAGCTTCACAGCAACTAACTATGGCTACACCTTC. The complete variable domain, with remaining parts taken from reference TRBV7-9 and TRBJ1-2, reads DTGVSQNPRHKITKRGQNVTFRCDPISEHNRLYWYRQTLGQGPEFLTYFQNEAQLEKSRLLSDRFSAERPKGSFSTLEIQRTEQGDSAMYLCASSFTATNYGYTFGSGTRLTVV.

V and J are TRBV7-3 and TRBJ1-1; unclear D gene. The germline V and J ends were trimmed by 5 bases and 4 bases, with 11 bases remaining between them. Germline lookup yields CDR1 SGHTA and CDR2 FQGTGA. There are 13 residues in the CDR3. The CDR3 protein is CASSTQPSTEAFF. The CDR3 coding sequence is TGTGCCAGCAGCACACAGCCTAGCACTGAAGCTTTCTTT.